The clone carrying this TCR beta chain was counted only a few times. No antigen is known for it. Genes here carry mouse names. The CDR3 end is not reached by the read, which stops 1 residue before it; the germline J gene fills it in. Per the germline V gene, CDR1 is SGHND and CDR2 is FRSKSL. V dropped 2 bases and J dropped 1; count of bases not matched to a gene: 11. This CDR3 comprises 19 residues. TCRdb keeps only in-frame clones here, not all; method: immunoSEQ multiplex PCR. The sample contains 20,000 to 25,000 clones, over 55% of which appear only once. These data are taken from a study of tissue T cells after allogeneic stem cell transplantation. The study's findings and limits: Motif-based clustering found tissue-specific repertoire signatures shared across patients, though few clones were shared.

The sequenced material came from spleen. The J gene is TRBJ2-5, the V gene TRBV15, with TRBD2 matching over 11 bases. This sequence was found in a female BALB/c mouse in good health. MHC haplotype here: H2-d. The DNA read from the CDR3 is TGTGCCAGCAGTTTAAGGGACTGGGGGATGACGGGTTACCAAGACACCCAGTAC. Amino acid sequence: CASSLRDWGMTGYQDTQY. The whole CDR3 protein is CASSLRDWGMTGYQDTQYF.